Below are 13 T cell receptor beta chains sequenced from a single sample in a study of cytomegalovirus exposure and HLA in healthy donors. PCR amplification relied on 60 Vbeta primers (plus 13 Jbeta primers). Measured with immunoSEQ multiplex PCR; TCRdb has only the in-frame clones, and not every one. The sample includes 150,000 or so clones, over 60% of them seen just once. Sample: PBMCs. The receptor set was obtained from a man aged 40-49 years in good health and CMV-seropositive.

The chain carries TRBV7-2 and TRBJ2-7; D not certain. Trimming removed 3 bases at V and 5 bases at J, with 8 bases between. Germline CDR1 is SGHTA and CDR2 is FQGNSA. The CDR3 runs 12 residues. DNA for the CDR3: TGTGCCAGCAGCTTGAATAGTGACGAGCAGTACTTC. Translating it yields CASSLNSDEQYF. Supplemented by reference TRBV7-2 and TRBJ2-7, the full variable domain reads GAGVSQSPSNKVTEKGKDVELRCDPISGHTALYWYRQSLGQGLEFLIYFQGNSAPDKSGLPSDRFSAERTGGSVSTLTIQRTQQEDSAVYLCASSLNSDEQYFGPGTRLTVT.

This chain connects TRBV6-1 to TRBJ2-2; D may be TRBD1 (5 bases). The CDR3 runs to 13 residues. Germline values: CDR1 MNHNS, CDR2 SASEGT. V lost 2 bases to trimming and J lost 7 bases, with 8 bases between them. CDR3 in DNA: TGTGCCAGCAGTGAAAGGGGTGACGGGGAGCTGTTTTTT. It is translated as CASSERGDGELFF.

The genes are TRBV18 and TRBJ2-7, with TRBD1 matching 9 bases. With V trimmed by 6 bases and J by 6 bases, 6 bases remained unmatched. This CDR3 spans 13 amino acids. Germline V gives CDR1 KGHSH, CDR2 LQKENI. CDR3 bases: TGTGCCAGCTCCTCCGGGACAGGGAGCGAGCAGTACTTC. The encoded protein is CASSSGTGSEQYF.

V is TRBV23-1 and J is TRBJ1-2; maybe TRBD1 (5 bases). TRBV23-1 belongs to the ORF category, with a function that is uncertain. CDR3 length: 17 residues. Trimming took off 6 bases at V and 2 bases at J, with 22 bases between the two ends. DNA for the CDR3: TGCGCCAGCAGACCCCTCGGGGGGTCTACCGAAAACTATGGCTACACCTTC. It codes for CASRPLGGSTENYGYTF.

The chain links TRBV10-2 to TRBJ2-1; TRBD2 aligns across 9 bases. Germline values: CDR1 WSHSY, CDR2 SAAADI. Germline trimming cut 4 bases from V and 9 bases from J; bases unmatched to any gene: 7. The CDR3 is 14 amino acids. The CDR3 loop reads CASSGERGVGEQFF. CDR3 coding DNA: TGCGCCAGCAGTGGTGAGCGGGGGGTTGGTGAGCAGTTCTTC.

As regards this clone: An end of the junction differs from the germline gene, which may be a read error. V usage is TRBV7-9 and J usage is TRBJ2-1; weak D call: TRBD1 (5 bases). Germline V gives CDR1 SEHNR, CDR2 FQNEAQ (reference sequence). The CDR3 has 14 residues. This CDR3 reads CSSSLETGDNEQFF. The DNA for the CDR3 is TGTTCCAGCAGCTTAGAAACAGGCGACAATGAGCAGTTCTTC.

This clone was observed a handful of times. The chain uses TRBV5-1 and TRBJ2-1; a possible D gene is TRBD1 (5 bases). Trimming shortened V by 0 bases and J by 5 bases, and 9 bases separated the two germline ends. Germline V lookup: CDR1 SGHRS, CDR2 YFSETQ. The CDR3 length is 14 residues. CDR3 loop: CASSLGGRHNEQFF. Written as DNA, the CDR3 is TGCGCCAGCAGCTTGGGGGGCCGTCACAATGAGCAGTTCTTC.

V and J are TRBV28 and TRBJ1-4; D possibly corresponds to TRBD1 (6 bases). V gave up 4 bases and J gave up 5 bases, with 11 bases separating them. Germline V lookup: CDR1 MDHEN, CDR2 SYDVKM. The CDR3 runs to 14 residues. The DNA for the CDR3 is TGTGCCAGCAGTTCAGGACAGCTAAATGAAAAACTGTTTTTT. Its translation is CASSSGQLNEKLFF.

This chain's CDR3 is CATSRDRQGNGEQFF. DNA of the CDR3: TGTGCCACCAGCAGAGATCGGCAGGGTAATGGGGAGCAGTTCTTC. The chain employs TRBV15 and TRBJ2-1; a possible D gene is TRBD1 (5 bases). V lost 0 bases to trimming and J lost 10 bases, with 16 bases between them. Looked up from germline, CDR1 is LNHNV and CDR2 is YYDKDF (reference sequence). This CDR3 spans 15 amino acids. Filled out from reference TRBV15 and TRBJ2-1, the complete variable domain reads DAMVIQNPRYQVTQFGKPVTLSCSQTLNHNVMYWYQQKSSQAPKLLFHYYDKDFNNEADTPDNFQSRRPNTSFCFLDIRSPGLGDTAMYLCATSRDRQGNGEQFFGPGTRLTVL.

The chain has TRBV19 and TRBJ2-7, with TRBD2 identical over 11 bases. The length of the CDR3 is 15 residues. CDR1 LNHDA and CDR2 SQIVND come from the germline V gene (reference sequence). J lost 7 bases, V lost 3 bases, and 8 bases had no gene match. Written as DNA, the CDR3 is TGTGCCAGTAGTATTGGGACTAGCGGCCCCCGGGAGCAGTACTTC. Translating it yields CASSIGTSGPREQYF. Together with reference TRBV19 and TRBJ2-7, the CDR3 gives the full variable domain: DGGITQSPKYLFRKEGQNVTLSCEQNLNHDAMYWYRQDPGQGLRLIYYSQIVNDFQKGDIAEGYSVSREKKESFPLTVTSAQKNPTAFYLCASSIGTSGPREQYFGPGTRLTVT.

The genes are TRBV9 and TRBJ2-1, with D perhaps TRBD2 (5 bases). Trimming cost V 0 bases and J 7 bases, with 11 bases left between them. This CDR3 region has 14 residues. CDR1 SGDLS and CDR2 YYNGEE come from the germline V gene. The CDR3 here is CASSVAVLVNEQFF. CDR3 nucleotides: TGTGCCAGCAGCGTAGCTGTACTAGTGAATGAGCAGTTCTTC.

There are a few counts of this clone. The CDR3 spells CASKAGGGSTDTQYF. In DNA, the CDR3 is TGTGCCAGTAAGGCGGGAGGCGGTAGCACAGATACGCAGTATTTT. The chain is built from TRBV19 and TRBJ2-3; 8 bases match TRBD2. The CDR3 is 15 amino acids. V trimming: 7 bases; J trimming: 0 bases; junction bases outside the gene matches: 6. Per the germline V gene, CDR1 is LNHDA and CDR2 is SQIVND (reference sequence). Full variable domain (missing parts from reference TRBV19 and TRBJ2-3): DGGITQSPKYLFRKEGQNVTLSCEQNLNHDAMYWYRQDPGQGLRLIYYSQIVNDFQKGDIAEGYSVSREKKESFPLTVTSAQKNPTAFYLCASKAGGGSTDTQYFGPGTRLTVL.

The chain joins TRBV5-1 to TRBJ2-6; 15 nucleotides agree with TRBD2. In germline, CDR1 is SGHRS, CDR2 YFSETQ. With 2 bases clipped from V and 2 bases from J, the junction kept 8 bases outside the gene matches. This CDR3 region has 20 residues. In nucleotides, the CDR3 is TGCGCCAGCAGCTTACTGCCGGGACTAGCGGGAGGAGCTGGGGCCAACGTCCTGACTTTC. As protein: CASSLLPGLAGGAGANVLTF.